A single T cell receptor (beta chain) is shown here with its context. Some clones are missing from TCRdb's copy, which holds only in-frame ones; the method was immunoSEQ multiplex PCR. The sample carries 150,000 to 200,000 clones, under 90% recorded once. The data were obtained in a study of blood T cell repertoires in COVID-19. Study overall: Researchers got acute and convalescent COVID-19 samples from the United States, Italy and Spain. Nucleic acid was either cDNA or gDNA, and it came from T cells, B-cell-depleted T cells, or PBMCs.

Trimming pared 7 bases from V and 0 bases from J, leaving 9 bases between. Germline V gene data show CDR1 as MNHEY and CDR2 as SVGAGI. CDR3 length: 13 amino acids. This receptor was taken from a man aged 25-45 years with active or convalescent COVID-19. The rearrangement joins TRBV6-5 to TRBJ1-1; no firm D call. Sequencing input: peripheral blood. The CDR3 spells CASISRMNTEAFF. In DNA, the CDR3 is TGTGCCAGCATCTCCAGGATGAACACTGAAGCTTTCTTT.